Listed here are 6 T cell receptor beta chains from one sample, sequenced in a study of identical twins. MiXCR was run by TCRdb on the 5' RACE reads, yielding one entry per CDR3 protein. The table shows roughly 710,000 distinct CDR3 sequences, with around 6.1% occurring only once. Sequencing was performed on naive T cells sorted from blood. These receptors all stem from a man younger than 35 in good health.

Ten or more counts support this clonotype. The V and J genes are TRBV5-1 and TRBJ2-1; D perhaps matches TRBD2 (6 bases). Trimming stripped 5 bases from V and 5 bases from J, with 17 bases between. The CDR3 is made up of 15 amino acids. Looked up from germline, CDR1 is SGHRS and CDR2 is YFSETQ. The CDR3 sequence is CASRTEGLPHNEQFF. The DNA of the CDR3 is TGCGCCAGCAGAACCGAGGGACTCCCCCACAATGAGCAGTTCTTC.

Many counts were recorded for this clonotype. This chain joins TRBV24-1 and TRBJ2-3, with a weak D call TRBD1 (5 bases). V lost 5 bases and J lost 3, with 14 bases in between. Germline CDR1 KGHDR, CDR2 SFDVKD. The length of the CDR3 is 15 residues. CDR3 amino acids: CATSGHPGRTDTQYF. CDR3 coding DNA: TGTGCCACCAGTGGCCACCCAGGGCGGACAGATACGCAGTATTTT.

This rearrangement joins TRBV29-1 to TRBJ1-3; 9 bases agree with TRBD1. J gave up 0 bases and V 7 bases, and 4 bases lay outside the gene matches. CDR1 and CDR2 (germline): SQVTM, ANQGSEA. This CDR3 contains 14 residues. The CDR3 sequence: CSARDRDSGNTIYF. Written as DNA, the CDR3 is TGCAGCGCCCGGGACAGGGACTCTGGAAACACCATATATTTT.

There are many counts of this clonotype. This rearrangement joins TRBV29-1 to TRBJ2-1, with TRBD2 matching 9 bases. Trimming removed 4 bases from V and 9 bases from J; junction bases left unmatched: 7. The length of the CDR3 is 13 residues. The germline V gene has CDR1 SQVTM and CDR2 ANQGSEA. The CDR3 DNA reads as TGCAGCGTTGGGGCTAGCGGGAATGTTGAGCAGTTCTTC. It specifies CSVGASGNVEQFF.

This clonotype was observed a few times. The chain has TRBV4-1 and TRBJ2-3; TRBD2 aligns across 16 bases. J was trimmed by 3 bases and V by 3 bases; bases with no gene match: 9. The CDR3 contains 19 residues. The germline gives CDR1 MGHRA, CDR2 YSYEKL. The CDR3 bases are TGCGCCAGCAGCCACCCCACCTCGGGACTAGCGGGAGGGACAGATACGCAGTATTTT. As protein: CASSHPTSGLAGGTDTQYF.

CDR3 sequence (DNA): TGCGCCAGCAGCTTGGGGGAGACCTTCGCCAATGAGCAGTTCTTC. Translated: CASSLGETFANEQFF. The chain is built from TRBV5-1 and TRBJ2-1, with D possibly TRBD2 on 5 matching bases. Between the trimmed V and J ends, which lost 0 bases and 6 bases, there was a span of 13 bases. This CDR3 spans 15 amino acids. The germline gives CDR1 SGHRS, CDR2 YFSETQ.